These T cell receptor beta chains were read from a single sample in a study of early T cells in non-severe SARS-CoV-2 infection. MiXCR, run by TCRdb on the 5' RACE reads, gives a single entry per CDR3 protein. The sample carries some 45,000 distinct CDR3 sequences, around 4.1% recorded once. The source material was whole blood. Receptors were obtained from an adult who was a healthcare worker with PCR-confirmed SARS-CoV-2 infection or an uninfected control (not recorded which). Each CDR3 is given with its conserved first and last residue. The D gene is left open where the match is weak. The size entry is marked missing in some rows and otherwise reads once, few, many or a size class.

CDR3 length: 12; J gene: TRBJ2-3; D gene: -; V gene: TRBV20-1; clone size: many; CDR3 DNA: TGCAGTGCTACCGGGAGCACAGATACGCAGTATTTT; CDR3 protein: CSATGSTDTQYF
CDR3 length: 15; J gene: TRBJ1-4; D gene: TRBD1; V gene: TRBV6-5; clone size: -; CDR3 DNA: TGTGCCAGCAGGCCAAACAGGGGTACTAATGAAAAACTGTTTTTT; CDR3 protein: CASRPNRGTNEKLFF
CDR3 length: 14; J gene: TRBJ1-2; D gene: -; V gene: TRBV3-1; clone size: many; CDR3 DNA: TGTGCCAGCAGCCCCCCCGGGGCCCACTATGGCTACACCTTC; CDR3 protein: CASSPPGAHYGYTF
CDR3 length: 15; J gene: TRBJ2-2; D gene: TRBD1; V gene: TRBV5-1; clone size: many; CDR3 DNA: TGCGCCAGCAGCCCGGGGACAGGCGGCACCGGGGAGCTGTTTTTT; CDR3 protein: CASSPGTGGTGELFF
CDR3 length: 16; J gene: TRBJ2-3; D gene: TRBD2; V gene: TRBV7-3; clone size: many; CDR3 DNA: TGTGCCAGCAGCTCCCAGACTAGCGGGGACACAGATACGCAGTATTTT; CDR3 protein: CASSSQTSGDTDTQYF
CDR3 length: 13; J gene: TRBJ2-7; D gene: -; V gene: TRBV21-1; clone size: many; CDR3 DNA: TGTGCCAGCAGCATGGACAGGGCGGACGAGCAGTACTTC; CDR3 protein: CASSMDRADEQYF
CDR3 length: 12; J gene: TRBJ2-3; D gene: -; V gene: TRBV7-2; clone size: many; CDR3 DNA: TGTGCCAGCAGCTTAAGGGCGGCGGGGCAGTATTTT; CDR3 protein: CASSLRAAGQYF
CDR3 length: 12; J gene: TRBJ2-7; D gene: -; V gene: TRBV7-9; clone size: -; CDR3 DNA: TGTGCCAGCAGCACAGACAGACTTGAGCAGTACTTC; CDR3 protein: CASSTDRLEQYF
CDR3 length: 13; J gene: TRBJ2-7; D gene: -; V gene: TRBV14; clone size: many; CDR3 DNA: TGTGCCAGCAGCCAAGAAGCCCCAACCGAGCAGTACTTC; CDR3 protein: CASSQEAPTEQYF
CDR3 length: 16; J gene: TRBJ2-7; D gene: TRBD1; V gene: TRBV7-2; clone size: many; CDR3 DNA: TGTGCCAGCAGCTTAGTCTTCGGGACAGGGGCCTACGAGCAGTACTTC; CDR3 protein: CASSLVFGTGAYEQYF
CDR3 length: 15; J gene: TRBJ1-6; D gene: TRBD1; V gene: TRBV20-1; clone size: many; CDR3 DNA: TGCAGTGCTAGCAGTGACAGGGGGCAGGGATCACCCCTCCACTTT; CDR3 protein: CSASSDRGQGSPLHF
CDR3 length: 12; J gene: TRBJ1-5; D gene: -; V gene: TRBV3-1; clone size: many; CDR3 DNA: TGTGCCAGCAGCCAAGGGGTTCAGCCCCAGCATTTT; CDR3 protein: CASSQGVQPQHF
CDR3 length: 13; J gene: TRBJ1-1; D gene: -; V gene: TRBV6-1; clone size: -; CDR3 DNA: TGTGCCAGCAGTGGGTTGAGGAGCACTGAAGCTTTCTTT; CDR3 protein: CASSGLRSTEAFF
CDR3 length: 17; J gene: TRBJ2-7; D gene: TRBD2; V gene: TRBV5-1; clone size: many; CDR3 DNA: TGCGCCAGCAGCACCTTAGGGGCGGGAGCGGGATGGAACGAGCAGTACTTC; CDR3 protein: CASSTLGAGAGWNEQYF
CDR3 length: 13; J gene: TRBJ1-1; D gene: TRBD1; V gene: TRBV7-6; clone size: many; CDR3 DNA: TGTGCCAGCAGCTTACCGGGACAGGCTGAAGCTTTCTTT; CDR3 protein: CASSLPGQAEAFF
CDR3 length: 17; J gene: TRBJ2-1; D gene: TRBD2; V gene: TRBV7-8; clone size: many; CDR3 DNA: TGTGCCAGCAGCTCGCCACTAGGACTAGCGGGAGCTAATGAGCAGTTCTTC; CDR3 protein: CASSSPLGLAGANEQFF
CDR3 length: 14; J gene: TRBJ1-2; D gene: TRBD1; V gene: TRBV3-1; clone size: few; CDR3 DNA: TGTGCCAGCAGCCACTCGGGACAGGGCCATGGCTACACCTTC; CDR3 protein: CASSHSGQGHGYTF
CDR3 length: 15; J gene: TRBJ2-3; D gene: -; V gene: TRBV9; clone size: many; CDR3 DNA: TGTGCCAGCAGCTCAGGCCTGGGGGTTGGAGATACGCAGTATTTT; CDR3 protein: CASSSGLGVGDTQYF
CDR3 length: 14; J gene: TRBJ1-5; D gene: -; V gene: TRBV12-3/TRBV12-4; clone size: many; CDR3 DNA: TGTGCCAGCAGGACAGGCTCGGGCAATCAGCCCCAGCATTTT; CDR3 protein: CASRTGSGNQPQHF
CDR3 length: 16; J gene: TRBJ1-4; D gene: TRBD1; V gene: TRBV6-5; clone size: many; CDR3 DNA: TGTGCCAGCAGTTCTCTGGGGACAGGGGGACACAATATACTGTTTTTT; CDR3 protein: CASSSLGTGGHNILFF
CDR3 length: 15; J gene: TRBJ1-6; D gene: -; V gene: TRBV6-6; clone size: few; CDR3 DNA: TGTGCCAGCACCCAAAAGGGGGGCTTCAATTCACCCCTCCACTTT; CDR3 protein: CASTQKGGFNSPLHF
CDR3 length: 13; J gene: TRBJ2-7; D gene: -; V gene: TRBV28; clone size: many; CDR3 DNA: TGTGCCAGCAGTCGCGACGGGTCCTACGAGCAGTACTTC; CDR3 protein: CASSRDGSYEQYF
CDR3 length: 13; J gene: TRBJ1-1; D gene: -; V gene: TRBV27; clone size: many; CDR3 DNA: TGTGCCAGCAGTTTCCGGGTTAGGACTGAAGCTTTCTTT; CDR3 protein: CASSFRVRTEAFF
CDR3 length: 13; J gene: TRBJ2-3; D gene: TRBD1; V gene: TRBV29-1; clone size: many; CDR3 DNA: TGCAGCGCTCCGGGACAGGGGGAAGATACGCAGTATTTT; CDR3 protein: CSAPGQGEDTQYF
CDR3 length: 12; J gene: TRBJ1-1; D gene: -; V gene: TRBV29-1; clone size: many; CDR3 DNA: TGCAGCGTTGAGGGGGGAAACTCCGAAGCTTTCTTT; CDR3 protein: CSVEGGNSEAFF
CDR3 length: 14; J gene: TRBJ2-7; D gene: -; V gene: TRBV12-3/TRBV12-4; clone size: -; CDR3 DNA: TGTGCCAGCCGGGGAGCAGGCCTACTTGGGGAGCAGTACTTC; CDR3 protein: CASRGAGLLGEQYF
CDR3 length: 11; J gene: TRBJ2-7; D gene: TRBD2; V gene: TRBV29-1; clone size: many; CDR3 DNA: TGCAGCGCGGGAGGTCTCGTCGAGCAGTACTTC; CDR3 protein: CSAGGLVEQYF
CDR3 length: 15; J gene: TRBJ2-2; D gene: -; V gene: TRBV7-8; clone size: many; CDR3 DNA: TGTGCCAGCAGCTCCCGGCACCAGGGCACCGGGGAGCTGTTTTTT; CDR3 protein: CASSSRHQGTGELFF
CDR3 length: 15; J gene: TRBJ2-3; D gene: -; V gene: TRBV29-1; clone size: -; CDR3 DNA: TGCAGCGGGGCACCACCCACGCCTAGCACAGATACGCAGTATTTT; CDR3 protein: CSGAPPTPSTDTQYF
CDR3 length: 16; J gene: TRBJ2-1; D gene: TRBD2; V gene: TRBV30; clone size: many; CDR3 DNA: TGTGCCTGGAGCCACCCAGTCGCGGGGGGGTACAATGAGCAGTTCTTC; CDR3 protein: CAWSHPVAGGYNEQFF
CDR3 length: 13; J gene: TRBJ2-7; D gene: -; V gene: TRBV11-1; clone size: many; CDR3 DNA: TGTGCCAGCAGCTACGTCAGCTCCTACGAGCAGTACTTC; CDR3 protein: CASSYVSSYEQYF
CDR3 length: 16; J gene: TRBJ2-2; D gene: -; V gene: TRBV18; clone size: many; CDR3 DNA: TGTGCCAGCTCACCACCTAACAGGGAGAACACCGGGGAGCTGTTTTTT; CDR3 protein: CASSPPNRENTGELFF
CDR3 length: 15; J gene: TRBJ2-3; D gene: TRBD2; V gene: TRBV6-5; clone size: -; CDR3 DNA: TGTGCCAGCAGTTACTCTGGGACTAGCATGGATACGCAGTATTTT; CDR3 protein: CASSYSGTSMDTQYF
CDR3 length: 13; J gene: TRBJ2-5; D gene: -; V gene: TRBV5-5; clone size: -; CDR3 DNA: TGTGCCAGCAGCTTGGGAGGTTCAGAGACCCAGTACTTC; CDR3 protein: CASSLGGSETQYF
CDR3 length: 13; J gene: TRBJ1-1; D gene: -; V gene: TRBV5-1; clone size: many; CDR3 DNA: TGCGCCAGCAGCTTGGGAGGGGTTACTGAAGCTTTCTTT; CDR3 protein: CASSLGGVTEAFF
CDR3 length: 13; J gene: TRBJ2-3; D gene: -; V gene: TRBV27; clone size: many; CDR3 DNA: TGTGCCAGCAGTTTACGCGGCACAGATACGCAGTATTTT; CDR3 protein: CASSLRGTDTQYF